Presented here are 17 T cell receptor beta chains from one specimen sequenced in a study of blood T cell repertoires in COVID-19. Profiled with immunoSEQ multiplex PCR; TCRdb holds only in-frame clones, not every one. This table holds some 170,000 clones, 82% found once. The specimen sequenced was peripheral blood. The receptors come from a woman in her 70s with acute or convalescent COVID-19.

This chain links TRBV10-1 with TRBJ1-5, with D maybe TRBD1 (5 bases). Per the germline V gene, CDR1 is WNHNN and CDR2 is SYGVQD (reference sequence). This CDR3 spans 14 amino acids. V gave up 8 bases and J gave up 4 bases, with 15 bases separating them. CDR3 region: CASGGTPLNQPQHF. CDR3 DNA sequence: TGCGCCAGCGGAGGGACTCCCCTGAATCAGCCCCAGCATTTT.

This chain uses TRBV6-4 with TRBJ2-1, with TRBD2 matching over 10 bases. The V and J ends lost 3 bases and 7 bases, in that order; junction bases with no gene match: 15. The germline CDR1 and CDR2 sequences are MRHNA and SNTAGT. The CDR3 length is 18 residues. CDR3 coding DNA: TGTGCCAGCAGTGAATTACCGGGACTAGCGACCGGGGGAAATGAGCAGTTCTTC. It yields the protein CASSELPGLATGGNEQFF.

For the CDR3, the DNA is TGTGCCAGCAGGCAGATTAATGAAAAACTGTTTTTT. It specifies CASRQINEKLFF. V usage is TRBV28 and J usage is TRBJ1-4, with no clear D. With 6 bases removed from V and 4 bases from J, the gap between germline ends came to 6 bases. There are 12 residues in the CDR3. Germline V gene data show CDR1 as MDHEN and CDR2 as SYDVKM.

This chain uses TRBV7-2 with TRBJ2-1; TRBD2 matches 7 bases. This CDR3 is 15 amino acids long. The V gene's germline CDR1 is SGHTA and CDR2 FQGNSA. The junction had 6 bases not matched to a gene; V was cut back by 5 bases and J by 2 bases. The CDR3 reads CASSLGAGAYNEQFF. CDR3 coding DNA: TGTGCCAGCAGCCTAGGGGCGGGGGCCTACAATGAGCAGTTCTTC.

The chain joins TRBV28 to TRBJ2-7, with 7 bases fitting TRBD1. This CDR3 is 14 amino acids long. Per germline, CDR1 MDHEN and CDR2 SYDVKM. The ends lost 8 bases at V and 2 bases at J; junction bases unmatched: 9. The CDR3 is CASGTGTDPYEQYF. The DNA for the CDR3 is TGTGCCAGCGGTACCGGGACAGACCCCTACGAGCAGTACTTC.

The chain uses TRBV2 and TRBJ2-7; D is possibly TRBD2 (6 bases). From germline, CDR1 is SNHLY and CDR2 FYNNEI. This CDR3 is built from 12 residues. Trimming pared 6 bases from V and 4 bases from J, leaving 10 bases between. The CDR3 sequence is CASRALAYEQYF. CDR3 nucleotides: TGTGCCAGCAGGGCCCTAGCGTACGAGCAGTACTTC.

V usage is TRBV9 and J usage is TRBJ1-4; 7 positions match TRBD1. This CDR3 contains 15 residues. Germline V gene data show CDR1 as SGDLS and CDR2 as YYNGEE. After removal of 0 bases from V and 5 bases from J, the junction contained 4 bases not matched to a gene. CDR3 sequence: CASSVAGQPNEKLFF. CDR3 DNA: TGTGCCAGCAGCGTAGCGGGACAGCCAAATGAAAAACTGTTTTTT. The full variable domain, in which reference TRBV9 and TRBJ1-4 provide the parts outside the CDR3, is DSGVTQTPKHLITATGQRVTLRCSPRSGDLSVYWYQQSLDQGLQFLIQYYNGEERAKGNILERFSAQQFPDLHSELNLSSLELGDSALYFCASSVAGQPNEKLFFGSGTQLSVL.

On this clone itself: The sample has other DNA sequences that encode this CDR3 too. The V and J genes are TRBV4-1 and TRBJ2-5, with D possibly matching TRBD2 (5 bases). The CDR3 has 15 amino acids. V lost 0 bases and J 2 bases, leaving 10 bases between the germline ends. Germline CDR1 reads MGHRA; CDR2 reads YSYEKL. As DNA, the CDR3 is TGCGCCAGCAGCCAAGATCGAGGGATACAAGAGACCCAGTACTTC. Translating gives CASSQDRGIQETQYF.

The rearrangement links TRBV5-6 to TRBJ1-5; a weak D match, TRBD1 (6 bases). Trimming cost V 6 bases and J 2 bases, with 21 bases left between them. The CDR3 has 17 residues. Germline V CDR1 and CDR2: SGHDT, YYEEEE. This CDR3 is CASTLRGGAERNQPQHF. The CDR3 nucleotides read TGTGCCAGCACCCTAAGGGGGGGTGCGGAACGCAATCAGCCCCAGCATTTT.

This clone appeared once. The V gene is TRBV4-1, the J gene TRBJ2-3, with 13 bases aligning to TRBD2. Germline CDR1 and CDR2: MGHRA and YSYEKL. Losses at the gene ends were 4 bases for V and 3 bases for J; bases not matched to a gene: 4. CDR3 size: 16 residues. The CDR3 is CASSPGLAGRTDTQYF. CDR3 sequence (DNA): TGCGCCAGCAGCCCGGGACTAGCGGGAAGAACAGATACGCAGTATTTT.

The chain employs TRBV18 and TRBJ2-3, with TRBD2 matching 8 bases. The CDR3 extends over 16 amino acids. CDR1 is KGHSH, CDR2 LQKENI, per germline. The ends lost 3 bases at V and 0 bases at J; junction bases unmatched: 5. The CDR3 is CASSPQGLESTDTQYF. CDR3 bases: TGTGCCAGCTCACCGCAGGGACTAGAAAGCACAGATACGCAGTATTTT.

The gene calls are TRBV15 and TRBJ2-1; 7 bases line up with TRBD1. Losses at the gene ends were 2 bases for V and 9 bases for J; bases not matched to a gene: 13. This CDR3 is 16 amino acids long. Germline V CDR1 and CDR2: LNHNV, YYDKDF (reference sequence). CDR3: CATSRIPGQKRSEQFF. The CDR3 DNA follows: TGTGCCACCAGCAGAATTCCGGGACAGAAGAGGAGTGAGCAGTTCTTC.

The CDR3 DNA reads as TGTGCCTGGGGCCAGGCGGGAGGCTACACCTTC. The encoded protein is CAWGQAGGYTF. The V gene is TRBV30, the J gene TRBJ1-2, with D unresolved. V lost 5 bases and J 8 bases, leaving 12 bases between the germline ends. The CDR3 sequence is 11 residues long. Looked up from germline, CDR1 is GTSNPN and CDR2 is SVGIG (reference sequence).

This CDR3 is CASSSGGGPRQPQHF. In DNA form, the CDR3 reads TGTGCCAGCAGTTCTGGGGGAGGGCCCAGACAGCCCCAGCATTTT. The genes are TRBV28 and TRBJ1-5; D might be TRBD1 (5 bases). Trimming left V 4 bases short and J 7 bases short, with 17 bases between. Germline V gives CDR1 MDHEN, CDR2 SYDVKM. This CDR3 comprises 15 residues.

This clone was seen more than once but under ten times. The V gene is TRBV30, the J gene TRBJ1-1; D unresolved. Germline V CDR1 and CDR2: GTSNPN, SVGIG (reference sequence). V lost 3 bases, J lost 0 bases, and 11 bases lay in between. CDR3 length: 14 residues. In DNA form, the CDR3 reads TGTGCCTGGAGAGTTATACACGTGAACACTGAAGCTTTCTTT. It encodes CAWRVIHVNTEAFF.

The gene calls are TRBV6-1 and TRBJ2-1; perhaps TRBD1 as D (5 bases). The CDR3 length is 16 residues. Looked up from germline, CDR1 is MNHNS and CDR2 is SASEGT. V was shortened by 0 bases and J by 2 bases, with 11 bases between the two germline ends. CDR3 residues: CASSEADRNPYNEQFF. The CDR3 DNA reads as TGTGCCAGCAGTGAAGCTGACAGAAATCCCTACAATGAGCAGTTCTTC.

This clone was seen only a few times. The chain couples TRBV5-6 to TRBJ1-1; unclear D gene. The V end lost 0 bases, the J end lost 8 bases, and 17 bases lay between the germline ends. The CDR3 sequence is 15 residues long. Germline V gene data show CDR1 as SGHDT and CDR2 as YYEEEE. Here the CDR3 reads CASSLVGDNEREAFF. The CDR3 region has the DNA TGTGCCAGCAGCTTGGTCGGCGACAATGAAAGGGAAGCTTTCTTT.